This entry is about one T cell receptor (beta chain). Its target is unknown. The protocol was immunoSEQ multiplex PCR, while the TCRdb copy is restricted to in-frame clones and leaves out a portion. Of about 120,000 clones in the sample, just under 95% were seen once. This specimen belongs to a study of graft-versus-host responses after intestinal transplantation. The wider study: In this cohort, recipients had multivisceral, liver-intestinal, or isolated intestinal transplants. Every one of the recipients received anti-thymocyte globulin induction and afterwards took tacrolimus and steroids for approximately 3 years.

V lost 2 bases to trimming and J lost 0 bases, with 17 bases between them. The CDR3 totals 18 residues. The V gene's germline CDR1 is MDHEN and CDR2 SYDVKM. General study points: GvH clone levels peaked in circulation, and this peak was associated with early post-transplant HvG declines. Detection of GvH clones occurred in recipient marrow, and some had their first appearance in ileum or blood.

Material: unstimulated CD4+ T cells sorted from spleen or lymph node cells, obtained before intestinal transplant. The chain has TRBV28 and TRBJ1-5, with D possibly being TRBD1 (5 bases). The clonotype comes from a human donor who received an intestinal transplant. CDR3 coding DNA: TGTGCCAGCAGTTTACCCAGAGCGACAGAGCTTAGCAATCAGCCCCAGCATTTT. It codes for CASSLPRATELSNQPQHF.